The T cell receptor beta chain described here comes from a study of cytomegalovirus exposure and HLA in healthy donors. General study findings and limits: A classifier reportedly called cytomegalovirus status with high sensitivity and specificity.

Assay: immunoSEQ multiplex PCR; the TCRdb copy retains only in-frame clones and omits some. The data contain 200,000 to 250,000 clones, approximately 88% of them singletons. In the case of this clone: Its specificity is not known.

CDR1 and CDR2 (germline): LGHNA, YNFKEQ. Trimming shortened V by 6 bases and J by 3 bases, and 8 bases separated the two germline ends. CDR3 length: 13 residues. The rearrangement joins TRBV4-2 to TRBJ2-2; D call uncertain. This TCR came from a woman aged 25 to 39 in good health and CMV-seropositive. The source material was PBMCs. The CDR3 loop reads CASSLDDTGELFF. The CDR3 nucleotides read TGTGCCAGCAGTCTGGACGACACCGGGGAGCTGTTTTTT.